The clone carrying this T cell receptor (beta chain) appeared a few times. The antigen is undetermined. These data belong to a study of T cell responses to AZD1222 COVID-19 vaccine. Study-level findings and limits: Across the whole spike, CD4 TCRs peaked at regions 160-218 and 743-854. Unmutated regions of variants are reportedly targeted by nearly half of spike-specific TCRs. An increase in Spike-specific TCR breadth and depth was observed after two AZD1222 doses.

Profiled with immunoSEQ multiplex PCR; TCRdb holds only in-frame clones, not every one. Among 130,000 or so clones listed, roughly 93% were seen once. The sequencing used peripheral blood, collected on day 0 of MenACWY control vaccination. The receptor's source is an adult in good health.

CDR3 nucleotides: TGTGCCGAAAGCGGGGGACCTAACTATGGCTACACCTTC. Protein: CAESGGPNYGYTF. This chain links TRBV2 with TRBJ1-2; D may be TRBD1 (5 bases). Trimming shortened V by 11 bases and J by 0 bases, and 13 bases separated the two germline ends. Germline assignment: CDR1 SNHLY and CDR2 FYNNEI. The CDR3 spans 13 residues. The variable domain in full, with the rest retrieved from reference TRBV2 and TRBJ1-2, is EPEVTQTPSHQVTQMGQEVILRCVPISNHLYFYWYRQILGQKVEFLVSFYNNEISEKSEIFDDQFSVERPDGSNFTLKIRSTKLEDSAMYFCAESGGPNYGYTFGSGTRLTVV.